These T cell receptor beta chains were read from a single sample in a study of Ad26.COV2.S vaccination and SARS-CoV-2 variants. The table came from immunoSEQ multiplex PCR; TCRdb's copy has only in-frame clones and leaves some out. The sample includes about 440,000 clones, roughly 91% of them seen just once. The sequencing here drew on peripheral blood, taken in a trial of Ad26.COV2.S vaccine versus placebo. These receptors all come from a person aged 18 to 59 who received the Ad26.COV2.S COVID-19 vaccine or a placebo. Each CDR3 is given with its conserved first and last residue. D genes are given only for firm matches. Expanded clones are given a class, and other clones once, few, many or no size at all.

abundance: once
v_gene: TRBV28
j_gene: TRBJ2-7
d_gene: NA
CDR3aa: CASSPRGDPRDEQYF
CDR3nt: TGTGCCAGCAGTCCGCGTGGGGACCCCAGGGACGAGCAGTACTTC

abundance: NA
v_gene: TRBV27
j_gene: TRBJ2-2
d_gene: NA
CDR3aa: CASSLLGTGELFF
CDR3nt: TGTGCCAGCAGTTTGCTGGGCACCGGGGAGCTGTTTTTT

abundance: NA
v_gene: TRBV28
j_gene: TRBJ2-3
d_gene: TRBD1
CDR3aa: CASSSGTGLHTQYF
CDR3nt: TGTGCCAGCAGTTCCGGGACAGGGTTGCATACGCAGTATTTT

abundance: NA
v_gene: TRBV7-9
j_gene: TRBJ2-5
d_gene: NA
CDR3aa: CASTASGQTQTQYF
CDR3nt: TGTGCCAGCACCGCATCAGGACAAACGCAGACCCAGTACTTC

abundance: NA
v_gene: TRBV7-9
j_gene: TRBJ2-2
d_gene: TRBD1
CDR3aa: CASRLRQGANTGELFF
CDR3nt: TGTGCCAGCAGACTTAGACAGGGGGCGAACACCGGGGAGCTGTTTTTT

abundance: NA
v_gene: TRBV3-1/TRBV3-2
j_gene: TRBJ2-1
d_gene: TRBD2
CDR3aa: CASSLAGGTSYFGEQFF
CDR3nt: TGTGCCAGCAGCCTAGCGGGCGGGACTAGTTATTTCGGTGAGCAGTTCTTC

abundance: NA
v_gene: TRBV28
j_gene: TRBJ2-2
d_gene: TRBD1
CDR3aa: CASRPTRGRATGELFF
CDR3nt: TGTGCCAGCAGACCTACTAGGGGGCGGGCCACCGGGGAGCTGTTTTTT

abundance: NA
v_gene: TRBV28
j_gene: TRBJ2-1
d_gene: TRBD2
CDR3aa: CASSTIAGRDLERQFF
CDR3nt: TGTGCCAGCAGTACGATAGCGGGGAGAGATTTAGAGAGACAGTTCTTC

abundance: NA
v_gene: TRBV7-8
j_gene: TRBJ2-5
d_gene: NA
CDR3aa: CASSLGLWETQYF
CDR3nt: TGTGCCAGCAGCTTAGGACTTTGGGAGACCCAGTACTTC

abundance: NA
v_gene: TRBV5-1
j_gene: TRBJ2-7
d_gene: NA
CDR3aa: CASSLRGRGENEQYF
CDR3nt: TGCGCCAGCAGCTTAAGGGGCAGGGGAGAAAACGAGCAGTACTTC

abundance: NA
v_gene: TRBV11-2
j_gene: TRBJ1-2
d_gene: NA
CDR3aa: CASSLGGEADGYTF
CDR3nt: TGTGCCAGCAGCTTAGGGGGGGAAGCGGATGGCTACACCTTC

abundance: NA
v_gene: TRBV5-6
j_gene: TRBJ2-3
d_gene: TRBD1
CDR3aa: CASSEDRDDTQYF
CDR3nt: TGTGCCAGCAGCGAGGACAGGGACGATACGCAGTATTTT

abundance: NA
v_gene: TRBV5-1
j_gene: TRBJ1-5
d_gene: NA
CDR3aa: CASSLEPLGPQHF
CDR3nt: TGCGCCAGCAGCTTGGAACCGCTCGGGCCCCAGCATTTT

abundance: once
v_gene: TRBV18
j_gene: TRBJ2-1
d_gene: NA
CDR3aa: CASSSSRGTEQFF
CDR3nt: TGTGCCAGCTCATCCAGCAGGGGTACTGAGCAGTTCTTC

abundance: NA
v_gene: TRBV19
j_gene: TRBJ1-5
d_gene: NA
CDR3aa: CASSTDGNQPQHF
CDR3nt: TGTGCCAGTAGTACGGACGGCAATCAGCCCCAGCATTTT

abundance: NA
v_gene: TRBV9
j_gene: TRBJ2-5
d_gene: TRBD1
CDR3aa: CASSEGTVIQETQYF
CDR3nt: TGTGCCAGCAGCGAAGGGACAGTGATCCAAGAGACCCAGTACTTC

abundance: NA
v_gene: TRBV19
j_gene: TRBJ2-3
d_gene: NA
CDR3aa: CASSVTVTSTDTQYF
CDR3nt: TGTGCCAGTAGTGTGACAGTAACTAGCACAGATACGCAGTATTTT

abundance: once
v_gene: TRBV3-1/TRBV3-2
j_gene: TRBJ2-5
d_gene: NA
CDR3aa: CASSPSYGVGETQYF
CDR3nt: TGTGCCAGCAGCCCAAGCTACGGGGTAGGGGAGACCCAGTACTTC

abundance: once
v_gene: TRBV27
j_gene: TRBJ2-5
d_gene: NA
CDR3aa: CASSPRPLAVETQYF
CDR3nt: TGTGCCAGCAGTCCCCGCCCCCTGGCGGTGGAGACCCAGTACTTC

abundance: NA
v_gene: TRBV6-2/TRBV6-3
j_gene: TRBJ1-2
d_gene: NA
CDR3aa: CASSYSGERGYTF
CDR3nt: TGTGCCAGCAGTTACTCTGGGGAACGCGGCTACACCTTC

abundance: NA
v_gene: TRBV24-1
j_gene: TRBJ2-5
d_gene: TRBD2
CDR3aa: CATSGGLAGGGETQYF
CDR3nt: TGTGCCACCAGTGGGGGACTAGCGGGAGGTGGAGAGACCCAGTACTTC

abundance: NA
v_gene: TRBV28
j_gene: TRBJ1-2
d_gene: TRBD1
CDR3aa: CATNPTETGALYGYTF
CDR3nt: TGTGCCACCAACCCAACCGAGACAGGGGCCTTATATGGCTACACCTTC

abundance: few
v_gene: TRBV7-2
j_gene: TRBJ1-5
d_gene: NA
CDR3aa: CASSESGTYYNQPQHF
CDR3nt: TGTGCCAGCAGCGAGTCCGGGACGTACTACAATCAGCCCCAGCATTTT

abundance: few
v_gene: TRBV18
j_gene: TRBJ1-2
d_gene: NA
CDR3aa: CASSSTGRMNYGYTF
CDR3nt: TGTGCCAGCTCCTCCACCGGACGGATGAACTATGGCTACACCTTC

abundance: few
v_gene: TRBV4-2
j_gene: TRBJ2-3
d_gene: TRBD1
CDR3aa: CASSYRGRTDTQYF
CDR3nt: TGTGCCAGCAGCTACAGGGGGCGCACAGATACGCAGTATTTT

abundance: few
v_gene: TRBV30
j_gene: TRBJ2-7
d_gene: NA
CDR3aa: CAWSPTDRYEQYF
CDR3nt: TGTGCCTGGAGTCCGACCGACAGGTACGAGCAGTACTTC

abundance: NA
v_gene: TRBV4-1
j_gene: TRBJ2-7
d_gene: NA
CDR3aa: CASSPGLRGGSYEQYF
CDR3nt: TGCGCCAGCAGCCCCGGTTTAAGGGGGGGCTCCTACGAGCAGTACTTC

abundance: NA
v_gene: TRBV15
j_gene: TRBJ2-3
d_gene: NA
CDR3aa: CATSGLSTDTQYF
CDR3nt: TGTGCCACCAGCGGCCTAAGCACAGATACGCAGTATTTT

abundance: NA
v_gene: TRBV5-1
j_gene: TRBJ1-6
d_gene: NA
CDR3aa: CASSLGQQSSYNSPLHF
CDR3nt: TGCGCCAGCAGCTTGGGACAACAGAGCTCCTATAATTCACCCCTCCACTTT

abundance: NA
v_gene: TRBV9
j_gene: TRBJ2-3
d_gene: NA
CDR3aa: CASSVSRTDTQYF
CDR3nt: TGTGCCAGCAGCGTATCCAGAACAGATACGCAGTATTTT

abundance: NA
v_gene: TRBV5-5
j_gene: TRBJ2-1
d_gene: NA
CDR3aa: CASSFRAGSPNEQFF
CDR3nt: TGTGCCAGCAGCTTTCGGGCGGGGTCCCCCAATGAGCAGTTCTTC

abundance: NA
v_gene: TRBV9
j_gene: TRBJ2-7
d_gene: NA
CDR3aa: CASSVAPEGLYEQYF
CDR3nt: TGTGCCAGCAGCGTAGCCCCGGAGGGGCTCTACGAGCAGTACTTC

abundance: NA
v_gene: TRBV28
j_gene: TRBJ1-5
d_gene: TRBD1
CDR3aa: CASSLWQGGMGNQPQHF
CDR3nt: TGTGCCAGCAGTTTATGGCAGGGGGGAATGGGCAATCAGCCCCAGCATTTT

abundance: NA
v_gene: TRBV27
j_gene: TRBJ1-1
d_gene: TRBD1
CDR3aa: CASSPLTGEVTEAFF
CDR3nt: TGTGCCAGCAGTCCACTGACAGGGGAGGTCACTGAAGCTTTCTTT

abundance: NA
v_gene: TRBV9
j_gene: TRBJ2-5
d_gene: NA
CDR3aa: CASSVGLQRETQYF
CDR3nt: TGTGCCAGCAGCGTAGGATTGCAGCGAGAGACCCAGTACTTC

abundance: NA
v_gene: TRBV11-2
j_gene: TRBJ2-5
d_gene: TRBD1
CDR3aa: CASSFRGQETQYF
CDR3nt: TGTGCCAGCAGCTTCAGGGGGCAAGAGACCCAGTACTTC

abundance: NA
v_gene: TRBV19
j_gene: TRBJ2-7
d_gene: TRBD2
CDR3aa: CASSTEDGLAAYEQYF
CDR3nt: TGTGCCAGTAGTACGGAAGATGGACTAGCGGCCTACGAGCAGTACTTC

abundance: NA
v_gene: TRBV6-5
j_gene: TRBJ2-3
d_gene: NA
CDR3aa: CASSYSLTGRGDTQYF
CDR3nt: TGTGCCAGCAGTTACTCGCTCACGGGAAGAGGAGATACGCAGTATTTT

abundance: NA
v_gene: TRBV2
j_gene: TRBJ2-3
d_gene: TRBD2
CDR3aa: CASSLLTSGSSDTQYF
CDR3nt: TGTGCCAGCAGCCTCCTGACTAGCGGGAGTTCAGATACGCAGTATTTT

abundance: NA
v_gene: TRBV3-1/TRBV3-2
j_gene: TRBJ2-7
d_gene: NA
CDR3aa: CASSQDPGEQYF
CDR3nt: TGTGCCAGCAGCCAAGATCCGGGCGAGCAGTACTTC

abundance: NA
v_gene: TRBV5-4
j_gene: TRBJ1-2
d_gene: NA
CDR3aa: CASSLIQGGGYTF
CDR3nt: TGTGCCAGCAGCTTAATCCAAGGGGGAGGCTACACCTTC

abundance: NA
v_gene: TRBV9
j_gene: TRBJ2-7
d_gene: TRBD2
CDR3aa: CASSVEASGSYEQYF
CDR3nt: TGTGCCAGCAGCGTAGAGGCTAGCGGGAGCTACGAGCAGTACTTC

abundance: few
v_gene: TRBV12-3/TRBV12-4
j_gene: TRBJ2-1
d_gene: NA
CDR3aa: CASSLGGANEQFF
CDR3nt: TGTGCCAGCAGTTTGGGCGGGGCAAATGAGCAGTTCTTC

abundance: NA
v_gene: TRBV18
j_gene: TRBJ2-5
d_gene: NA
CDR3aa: CASSPPAKRETQYF
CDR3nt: TGTGCCAGCTCACCACCAGCCAAGAGGGAGACCCAGTACTTC

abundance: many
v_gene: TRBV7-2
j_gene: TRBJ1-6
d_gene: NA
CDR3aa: CASSLRRAKSPLHF
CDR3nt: TGTGCCAGCAGCCTCAGGAGGGCAAAATCACCCCTCCACTTT

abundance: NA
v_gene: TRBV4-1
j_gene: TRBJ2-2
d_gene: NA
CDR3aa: CASSQGQTTGELFF
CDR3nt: TGCGCCAGCAGCCAAGGTCAAACAACCGGGGAGCTGTTTTTT

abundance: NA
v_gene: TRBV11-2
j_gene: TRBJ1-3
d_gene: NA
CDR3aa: CASSPRDTGNTIYF
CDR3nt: TGTGCCAGCAGCCCGCGGGACACTGGAAACACCATATATTTT